These 12 T cell receptor beta chains share one sample of origin, sequenced in a study of cytomegalovirus exposure and HLA in healthy donors. Vbeta (60) and Jbeta (13) primers were used in the PCR. Data came from immunoSEQ multiplex PCR; TCRdb stores just in-frame clones and leaves some out. The table shows 130,000 to 150,000 clones, with 60% to 85% occurring only once. Sequencing input: PBMCs. These receptors were obtained from a male donor in good health and CMV-seronegative.

The rearrangement links TRBV10-3 to TRBJ2-2; 13 bases are shared with TRBD2. V was pared by 6 bases and J by 6 bases, with 7 bases of the junction left unmatched. CDR3 length: 16 residues. Germline loops: CDR1 ENHRY, CDR2 SYGVKD. The CDR3, as DNA: TGTGCCATCAGGGATCCGGGACTAGCGGGATCCGGGGAGCTGTTTTTT. As protein: CAIRDPGLAGSGELFF.

CDR3 in DNA: TGCGCCAGCAGCCATACACCGAACACTGAAGCTTTCTTT. Translating gives CASSHTPNTEAFF. This sequence joins TRBV5-1 and TRBJ1-1; unclear D gene. This CDR3 comprises 13 residues. Trimming pared 4 bases from V and 1 base from J, leaving 8 bases between. The germline gives CDR1 SGHRS, CDR2 YFSETQ.

This clone turned up a few times. The chain carries TRBV2 and TRBJ2-7; 8 bases are a match to TRBD2. J was trimmed by 7 bases and V by 7 bases; bases with no gene match: 12. This CDR3 contains 14 residues. Germline V lookup: CDR1 SNHLY, CDR2 FYNNEI. Here the CDR3 reads CASTRGSGIGEQYF. CDR3 bases: TGTGCCAGCACCCGGGGTAGCGGGATTGGGGAGCAGTACTTC.

This chain connects TRBV9 to TRBJ2-7; D possibly corresponds to TRBD1 (5 bases). Per the germline V gene, CDR1 is SGDLS and CDR2 is YYNGEE. Trimming took off 2 bases at V and 2 bases at J, with 8 bases between the two ends. CDR3 length equals 13 residues. The CDR3 DNA reads as TGTGCCAGCAGCGTTGCAGGGACCTACGAGCAGTACTTC. It is translated as CASSVAGTYEQYF.

The J gene is TRBJ2-2, the V gene TRBV9, with 9 nucleotides matching TRBD1. This CDR3 comprises 16 residues. V was clipped by 2 bases and J by 7 bases; unmatched bases: 9. CDR1 SGDLS and CDR2 YYNGEE come from the germline V gene. The CDR3: CASSVGTGMIGGELFF. The CDR3 DNA reads TGTGCCAGCAGCGTGGGGACAGGGATGATAGGCGGGGAGCTGTTTTTT.

This clone was detected a few times. CDR3 sequence reads: CASSWTSGSSYEQYF. The CDR3 region has the DNA TGTGCCAGCAGTTGGACTAGCGGGAGTTCCTACGAGCAGTACTTC. V and J are TRBV11-2 and TRBJ2-7; 13 positions agree with TRBD2. The CDR3 runs 15 residues. The trim removed 6 bases at V and 1 base at J, leaving 3 bases unmatched. Germline assignment: CDR1 SGHAT and CDR2 FQNNGV.

There are a few counts of this clone. J is TRBJ1-1 and V is TRBV6-6, with no clear D. Trimming removed 8 bases from V and 5 bases from J, with 9 bases in between. Germline lookup yields CDR1 MNHNY and CDR2 SVGAGI (reference sequence). This CDR3 has 11 residues. CDR3 in amino acids: CASAIWTEAFF. The CDR3 coding sequence is TGTGCCAGCGCTATTTGGACTGAAGCTTTCTTT.

V usage is TRBV6-6 and J usage is TRBJ2-5, with 9 bases lining up with TRBD2. V dropped 0 bases and J dropped 5; count of bases not matched to a gene: 7. This CDR3 has 16 residues. CDR1 and CDR2 (germline): MNHNY, SVGAGI (reference sequence). Written as DNA, the CDR3 is TGTGCCAGCAGTTACTCTAGCGGGGGTAATAGGGAGACCCAGTACTTC. This sequence encodes CASSYSSGGNRETQYF.

The chain joins TRBV5-1 to TRBJ2-7, with a tentative D call TRBD1 (6 bases). Germline CDR1 SGHRS, CDR2 YFSETQ. Trimming left V 1 base short and J 3 bases short, with 14 bases between. The CDR3 runs to 15 residues. This CDR3 is CASSLREQGVYEQYF. As DNA, the CDR3 is TGCGCCAGCAGCTTGCGGGAACAGGGTGTCTACGAGCAGTACTTC.

CDR3 in amino acids: CASNLDRDTEAFF. DNA for the CDR3: TGTGCCAGCAACCTGGACAGGGACACTGAAGCTTTCTTT. The chain is built from TRBV2 and TRBJ1-1, with 8 bases matching TRBD1. The CDR3 is 13 residues long. Germline V CDR1 and CDR2: SNHLY, FYNNEI. J lost 3 bases, V lost 7 bases, and 4 bases had no gene match.

In its sample, this clone was seen a few times. V usage is TRBV6-1 and J usage is TRBJ1-2, with 8 nucleotides matching TRBD1. This CDR3 region has 15 residues. Germline assignment: CDR1 MNHNS and CDR2 SASEGT. V trimming: 3 bases; J trimming: 4 bases; junction bases outside the gene matches: 7. The CDR3 here is CASSDRGHAGYGYTF. CDR3 bases: TGTGCCAGCAGTGACAGGGGGCATGCGGGCTATGGCTACACCTTC.

The chain employs TRBV11-1 and TRBJ2-3; D perhaps matches TRBD2 (6 bases). The CDR3 is 15 residues long. Germline V gene lookup returns CDR1 SGHAT and CDR2 FQDESV (reference sequence). The V end was cut by 0 bases, the J end by 1 base, with 8 bases between. CDR3 nucleotide sequence: TGTGCCAGCAGCTTAGCGGGAGGCGGCACAGATACGCAGTATTTT. It is translated as CASSLAGGGTDTQYF.